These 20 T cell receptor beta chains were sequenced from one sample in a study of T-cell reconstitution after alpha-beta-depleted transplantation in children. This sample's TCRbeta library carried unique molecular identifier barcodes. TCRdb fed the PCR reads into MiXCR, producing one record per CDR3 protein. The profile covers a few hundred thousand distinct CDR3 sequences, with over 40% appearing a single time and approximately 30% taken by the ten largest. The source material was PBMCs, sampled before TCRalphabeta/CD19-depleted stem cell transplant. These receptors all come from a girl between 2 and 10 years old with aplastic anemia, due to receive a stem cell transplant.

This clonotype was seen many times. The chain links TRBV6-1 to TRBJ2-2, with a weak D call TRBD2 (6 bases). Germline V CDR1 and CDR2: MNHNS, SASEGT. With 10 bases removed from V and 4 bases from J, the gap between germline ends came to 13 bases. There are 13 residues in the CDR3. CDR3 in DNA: TGTGCCATACTGGGTAGCGGCACCGGGGAGCTGTTTTTT. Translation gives CAILGSGTGELFF.

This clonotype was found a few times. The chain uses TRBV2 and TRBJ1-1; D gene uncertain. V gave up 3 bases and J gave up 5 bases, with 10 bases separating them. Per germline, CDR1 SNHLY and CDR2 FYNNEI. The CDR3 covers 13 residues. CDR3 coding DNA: TGTGCCAGCAGTGACACTTGGGGAACTGAAGCTTTCTTT. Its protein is CASSDTWGTEAFF.

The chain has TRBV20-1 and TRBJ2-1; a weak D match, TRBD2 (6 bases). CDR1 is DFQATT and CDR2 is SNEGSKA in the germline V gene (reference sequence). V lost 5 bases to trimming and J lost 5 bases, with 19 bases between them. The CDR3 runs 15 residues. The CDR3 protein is CSARESGDDHNEQFF. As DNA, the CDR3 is TGCAGTGCTCGGGAGTCCGGCGACGATCACAATGAGCAGTTCTTC.

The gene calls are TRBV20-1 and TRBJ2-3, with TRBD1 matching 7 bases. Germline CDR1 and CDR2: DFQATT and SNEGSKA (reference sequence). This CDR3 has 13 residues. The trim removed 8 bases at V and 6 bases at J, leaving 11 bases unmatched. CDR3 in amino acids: CSTERGQGDTQYF. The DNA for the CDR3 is TGCAGTACTGAGAGGGGGCAAGGGGATACGCAGTATTTT.

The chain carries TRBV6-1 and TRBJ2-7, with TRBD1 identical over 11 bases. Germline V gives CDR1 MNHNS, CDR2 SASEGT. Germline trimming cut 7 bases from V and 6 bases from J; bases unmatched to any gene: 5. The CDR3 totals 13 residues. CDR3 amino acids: CASIWDRGSEQYF. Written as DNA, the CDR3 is TGTGCCAGCATCTGGGACAGGGGGAGCGAGCAGTACTTC.

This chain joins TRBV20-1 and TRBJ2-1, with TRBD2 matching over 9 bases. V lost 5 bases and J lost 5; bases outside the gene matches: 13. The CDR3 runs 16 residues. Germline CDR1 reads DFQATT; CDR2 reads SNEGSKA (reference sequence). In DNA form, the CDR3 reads TGCAGTGCTCCTGAGGAGGCGGGAGGGGTGAACAATGAGCAGTTCTTC. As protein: CSAPEEAGGVNNEQFF.

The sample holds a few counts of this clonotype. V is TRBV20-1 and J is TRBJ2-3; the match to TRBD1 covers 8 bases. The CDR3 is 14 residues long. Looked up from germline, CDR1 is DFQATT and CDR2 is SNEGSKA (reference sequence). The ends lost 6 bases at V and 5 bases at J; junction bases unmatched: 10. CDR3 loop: CSAEGQGREDTQYF. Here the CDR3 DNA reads TGCAGTGCAGAAGGACAGGGCCGGGAAGATACGCAGTATTTT.

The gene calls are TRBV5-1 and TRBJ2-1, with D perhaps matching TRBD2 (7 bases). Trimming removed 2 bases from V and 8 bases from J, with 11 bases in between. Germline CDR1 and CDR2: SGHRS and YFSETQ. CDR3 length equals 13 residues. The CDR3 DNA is TGCGCCAGCAGCTTTTGGGGGGGCGATGAGCAGTTCTTC. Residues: CASSFWGGDEQFF.

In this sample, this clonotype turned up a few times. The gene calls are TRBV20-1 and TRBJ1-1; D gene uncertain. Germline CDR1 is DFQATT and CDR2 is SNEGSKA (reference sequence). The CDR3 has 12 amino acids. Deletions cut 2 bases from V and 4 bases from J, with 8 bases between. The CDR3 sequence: CSARLWGTEAFF. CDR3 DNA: TGCAGTGCTAGACTGTGGGGCACTGAAGCTTTCTTT.

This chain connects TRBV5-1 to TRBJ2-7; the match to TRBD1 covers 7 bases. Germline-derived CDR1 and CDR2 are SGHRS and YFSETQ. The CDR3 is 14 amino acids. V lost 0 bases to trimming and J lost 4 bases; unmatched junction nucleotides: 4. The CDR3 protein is CASSLVGQIYEQYF. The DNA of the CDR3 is TGCGCCAGCAGCTTGGTGGGACAGATTTACGAGCAGTACTTC.

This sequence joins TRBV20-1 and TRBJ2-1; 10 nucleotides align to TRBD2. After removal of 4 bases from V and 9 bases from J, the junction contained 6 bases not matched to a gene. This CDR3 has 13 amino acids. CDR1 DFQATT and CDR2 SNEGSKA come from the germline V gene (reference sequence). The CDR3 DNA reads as TGCAGTGCTATGGCTAGCGGGAGCCTTGAGCAGTTCTTC. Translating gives CSAMASGSLEQFF.

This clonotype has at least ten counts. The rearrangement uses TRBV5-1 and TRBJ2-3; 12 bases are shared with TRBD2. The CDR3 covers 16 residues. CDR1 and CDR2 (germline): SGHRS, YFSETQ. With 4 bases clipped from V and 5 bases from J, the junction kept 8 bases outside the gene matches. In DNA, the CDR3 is TGCGCCAGCAGCACGACTAGCGGGAGCTTTGGAGATACGCAGTATTTT. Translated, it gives CASSTTSGSFGDTQYF.

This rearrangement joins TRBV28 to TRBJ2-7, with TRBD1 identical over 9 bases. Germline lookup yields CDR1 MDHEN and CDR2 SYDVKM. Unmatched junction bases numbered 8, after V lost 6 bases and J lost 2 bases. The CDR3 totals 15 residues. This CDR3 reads CASRRTGGAAYEQYF. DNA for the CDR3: TGTGCCAGCAGACGAACAGGGGGCGCCGCCTACGAGCAGTACTTC.

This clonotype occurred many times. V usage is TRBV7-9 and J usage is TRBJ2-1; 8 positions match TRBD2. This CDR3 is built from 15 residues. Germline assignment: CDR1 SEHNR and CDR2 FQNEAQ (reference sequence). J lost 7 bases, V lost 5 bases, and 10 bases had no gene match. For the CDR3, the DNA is TGTGCCAGCAGCGAAAGGGCGGGAGGCTGGAATGAGCAGTTCTTC. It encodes CASSERAGGWNEQFF.

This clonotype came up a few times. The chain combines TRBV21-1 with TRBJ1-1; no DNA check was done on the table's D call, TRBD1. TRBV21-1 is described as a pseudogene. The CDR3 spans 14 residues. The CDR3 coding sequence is TGTGCCAGCAGCAACAGGGGTCTGTACACTGAAGCTTTCTTT. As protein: CASSNRGLYTEAFF.

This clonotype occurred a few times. CDR3 DNA sequence: TGTGCCAGCAGTTCTGACAGACTCAATCAGCCCCAGCATTTT. Translated, it gives CASSSDRLNQPQHF. This chain links TRBV12-3 or TRBV12-4 with TRBJ1-5; D is perhaps TRBD1 (5 bases). CDR3 size: 14 residues. V was shortened by 4 bases and J by 3 bases, with 10 bases between the two germline ends.

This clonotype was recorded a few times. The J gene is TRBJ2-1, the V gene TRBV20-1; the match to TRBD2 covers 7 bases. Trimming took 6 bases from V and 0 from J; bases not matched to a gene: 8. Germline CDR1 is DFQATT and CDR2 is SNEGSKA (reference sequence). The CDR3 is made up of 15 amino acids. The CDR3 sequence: CSANQRGSSYNEQFF. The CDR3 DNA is TGCAGTGCCAACCAGCGGGGAAGCTCCTACAATGAGCAGTTCTTC.

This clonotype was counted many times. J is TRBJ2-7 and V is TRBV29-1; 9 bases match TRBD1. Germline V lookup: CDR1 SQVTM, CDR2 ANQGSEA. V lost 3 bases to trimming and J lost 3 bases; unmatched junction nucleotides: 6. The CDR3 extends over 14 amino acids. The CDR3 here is CSVDTGQGIYEQYF. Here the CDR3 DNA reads TGCAGCGTTGACACGGGACAGGGCATCTACGAGCAGTACTTC.

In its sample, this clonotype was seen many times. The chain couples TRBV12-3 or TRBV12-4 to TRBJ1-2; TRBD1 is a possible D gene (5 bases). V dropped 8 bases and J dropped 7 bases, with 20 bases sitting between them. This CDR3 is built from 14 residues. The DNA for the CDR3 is TGTGCCAGCGCACCGATTGGGGCGGAGGGTGGCTACACCTTC. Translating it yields CASAPIGAEGGYTF.

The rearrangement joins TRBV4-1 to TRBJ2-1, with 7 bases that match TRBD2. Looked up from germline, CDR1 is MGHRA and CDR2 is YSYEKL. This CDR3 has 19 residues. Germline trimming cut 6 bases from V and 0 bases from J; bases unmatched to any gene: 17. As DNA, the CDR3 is TGCGCCAGCAGTCGGATAGCGGGTGCACTGCAGAGCTCCTACAATGAGCAGTTCTTC. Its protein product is CASSRIAGALQSSYNEQFF.